The 27 T cell receptor beta chains presented below share a single source sample, sequenced in a study of T cells after yellow fever vaccination. TCRdb called the 5' RACE reads again in MiXCR, with one record for every CDR3 protein. In the table there are under 200,000 distinct CDR3 sequences, approximately 10% of which are singletons. The specimen comprised CD8+ T cells sorted from PBMCs, sampled 15 days after the yellow fever booster vaccination. The receptor source for this set is a man aged 18 to 29 who received the YFV17D yellow fever vaccine.

The chain carries TRBV27 and TRBJ2-7, with TRBD1 matching over 7 bases. Per germline, CDR1 MNHEY and CDR2 SMNVEV (reference sequence). This CDR3 has 13 residues. The ends lost 2 bases at V and 3 bases at J; junction bases unmatched: 1. The CDR3 sequence: CASSLTGVYEQYF. CDR3 nucleotide sequence: TGTGCCAGCAGTTTAACAGGGGTCTACGAGCAGTACTTC.

This clonotype has a handful of counts. This chain uses TRBV27 with TRBJ2-2; 9 bases match TRBD2. There are 15 residues in the CDR3. The germline V gene has CDR1 MNHEY and CDR2 SMNVEV (reference sequence). V dropped 6 bases and J dropped 6; count of bases not matched to a gene: 8. Here the CDR3 reads CASSTSGLVAGELFF. CDR3 nucleotide sequence: TGTGCCAGCAGCACTAGCGGGCTGGTGGCCGGGGAGCTGTTTTTT.

This clonotype has only a few counts. The chain carries TRBV5-1 and TRBJ2-1; the match to TRBD2 covers 14 bases. Germline loops: CDR1 SGHRS, CDR2 YFSETQ. The CDR3 runs 14 residues. Unmatched junction bases numbered 5, after V lost 7 bases and J lost 8 bases. In DNA, the CDR3 is TGCGCCAGCGGACTAGCGGGGGGTATCGATGAGCAGTTCTTC. Protein product: CASGLAGGIDEQFF. The full variable domain, completed using reference TRBV5-1 and TRBJ2-1, is KAGVTQTPRYLIKTRGQQVTLSCSPISGHRSVSWYQQTPGQGLQFLFEYFSETQRNKGNFPGRFSGRQFSNSRSEMNVSTLELGDSALYLCASGLAGGIDEQFFGPGTRLTVL.

This clonotype was observed a handful of times. The gene calls are TRBV5-4 and TRBJ2-7; TRBD2 matches 8 bases. Germline V gene data show CDR1 as SGHNT and CDR2 as YYREEE (reference sequence). Trimming took 0 bases from V and 7 from J; bases not matched to a gene: 6. This CDR3 region has 14 residues. CDR3 nucleotide sequence: TGTGCCAGCAGCTTGGACGGGGGGGCCTGGGAGCAGTACTTC. Protein sequence: CASSLDGGAWEQYF.

This clonotype came up many times. The CDR3 reads CASSQDFRSTDTQYF. The CDR3 DNA follows: TGTGCCAGCAGCCAAGATTTCAGAAGCACAGATACGCAGTATTTT. The chain recombines TRBV4-2 with TRBJ2-3; no clear D gene. Trimming pared 0 bases from V and 0 bases from J, leaving 7 bases between. The CDR3 is made up of 15 amino acids. From germline, CDR1 is LGHNA and CDR2 YNFKEQ.

This clonotype was observed a few times. V gene TRBV27 combines with J gene TRBJ1-4, with D tentatively TRBD1 (6 bases). Per germline, CDR1 MNHEY and CDR2 SMNVEV (reference sequence). The V and J ends lost 8 bases and 0 bases respectively, with 16 bases between them. This CDR3 region has 16 residues. The CDR3 loop reads CASGRSWTATNEKLFF. In nucleotides, the CDR3 is TGTGCCAGCGGGAGATCATGGACAGCAACTAATGAAAAACTGTTTTTT. Filled out from reference TRBV27 and TRBJ1-4, the complete variable domain reads EAQVTQNPRYLITVTGKKLTVTCSQNMNHEYMSWYRQDPGLGLRQIYYSMNVEVTDKGDVPEGYKVSRKEKRNFPLILESPSPNQTSLYFCASGRSWTATNEKLFFGSGTQLSVL.

The V and J genes are TRBV7-9 and TRBJ1-5; D not resolved. This CDR3 spans 13 amino acids. Deletions cut 1 base from V and 5 bases from J, with 6 bases between. The V gene's germline CDR1 is SEHNR and CDR2 FQNEAQ (reference sequence). As DNA, the CDR3 is TGTGCCAGCAGCTTAGAGGGATATCAGCCCCAGCATTTT. Translated: CASSLEGYQPQHF.

This clonotype appeared once. The chain links TRBV4-3 to TRBJ1-2; TRBD1 might be the D (6 bases). The CDR3 runs to 14 residues. V lost 5 bases, J lost 6 bases, and 16 bases lay in between. Per germline, CDR1 LGHNA and CDR2 YSLEER. The CDR3 DNA reads TGCGCCAGCAGCAAAAAGCAGGGGATACATGGCTACACCTTC. Protein sequence: CASSKKQGIHGYTF.

A few counts support this clonotype. This rearrangement joins TRBV12-3 or TRBV12-4 to TRBJ1-2, with D uncertain. The CDR3 totals 12 residues. V was pared by 5 bases and J by 7 bases, with 11 bases between. CDR3 in amino acids: CASSNNPAGYTF. CDR3 in DNA: TGTGCCAGCAGTAATAATCCTGCTGGCTACACCTTC.

V and J are TRBV7-9 and TRBJ2-1; weak D call: TRBD2 (6 bases). With 8 bases removed from V and 6 bases from J, the gap between germline ends came to 14 bases. Germline CDR1 reads SEHNR; CDR2 reads FQNEAQ (reference sequence). The CDR3 contains 13 residues. CDR3 bases: TGTGCCAGCTCCGGGAGAGGGATCAATGAGCAGTTCTTC. It encodes CASSGRGINEQFF.

The table lists this clonotype with a few counts. This chain connects TRBV7-9 to TRBJ2-7; D possibly corresponds to TRBD1 (6 bases). This CDR3 has 16 residues. Germline V gene lookup returns CDR1 SEHNR and CDR2 FQNEAQ (reference sequence). Trimming cost V 5 bases and J 3 bases, with 20 bases left between them. CDR3 nucleotide sequence: TGTGCCAGCAGCGCACCTGGGGGCAGGCGAAACTACGAGCAGTACTTC. Translated: CASSAPGGRRNYEQYF.

The rearrangement links TRBV20-1 to TRBJ2-3; TRBD2 is a possible D gene (6 bases). V lost 3 bases and J lost 1, with 8 bases in between. The CDR3 is made up of 13 amino acids. The germline V gene encodes CDR1 DFQATT and CDR2 SNEGSKA (reference sequence). The CDR3 sequence is CSARTSGTDTQYF. CDR3 nucleotide sequence: TGCAGTGCTAGGACTAGTGGCACAGATACGCAGTATTTT.

This clonotype has a count of ten or more. The J gene is TRBJ2-3, the V gene TRBV11-2; 8 bases fit TRBD2. After removal of 5 bases from V and 4 bases from J, the junction contained 5 bases not matched to a gene. The germline V gene encodes CDR1 SGHAT and CDR2 FQNNGV. The CDR3 length is 14 residues. In DNA form, the CDR3 reads TGTGCCAGCAGCCGGGCGCGGGGGGCAGATACGCAGTATTTT. It specifies CASSRARGADTQYF.

This clonotype came up many times. The rearrangement uses TRBV20-1 and TRBJ2-1; D possibly matches TRBD1 or TRBD2 (6 bases each). V gave up 0 bases and J gave up 1 base, with 13 bases separating them. The CDR3 consists of 16 residues. Germline assignment: CDR1 DFQATT and CDR2 SNEGSKA (reference sequence). The CDR3 bases are TGCAGTGCTAGAGATGTCGAGGGGGGATCCTACAATGAGCAGTTCTTC. It translates to CSARDVEGGSYNEQFF.

This clonotype was seen many times. The genes are TRBV15 and TRBJ2-3; a weak D match, TRBD2 (6 bases). Trimming took 0 bases from V and 7 from J, leaving 17 bases between them. Germline loops: CDR1 LNHNV, CDR2 YYDKDF (reference sequence). The CDR3 runs 16 residues. The CDR3 sequence is CATSRDRELARNTQYF. The CDR3 DNA reads as TGTGCCACCAGCAGAGATCGAGAACTAGCTAGGAATACGCAGTATTTT.

The sample holds a few counts of this clonotype. DNA of the CDR3: TGTGCCAGCAGCTCCCTGCAGGGATCAGACTACGAGCAGTACTTC. This translates into CASSSLQGSDYEQYF. The chain carries TRBV7-8 and TRBJ2-7, with D perhaps matching TRBD1 (5 bases). Germline CDR1 SGHVS, CDR2 FQNEAQ. V gave up 4 bases and J gave up 3 bases, with 16 bases separating them. The CDR3 extends over 15 amino acids.

J is TRBJ2-7 and V is TRBV12-3 or TRBV12-4; 8 nucleotides match TRBD1. The CDR3 consists of 12 residues. Trimming took 8 bases from V and 5 from J; bases not matched to a gene: 5. The CDR3 reads CASRTGSDEQYF. The CDR3 nucleotides read TGTGCCAGCCGGACAGGGTCTGACGAGCAGTACTTC.

This CDR3 reads CASSPMGGRPYNEQFF. The CDR3 bases are TGTGCCAGCAGCCCCATGGGGGGGAGGCCCTACAATGAGCAGTTCTTC. The chain couples TRBV11-3 to TRBJ2-1; TRBD2 aligns across 7 bases. The CDR3 extends over 16 amino acids. Germline CDR1 SGHNT, CDR2 YENEEA. V was clipped by 5 bases and J by 2 bases; unmatched bases: 9. Full variable domain (rest looked up from reference TRBV11-3 and TRBJ2-1): EAGVVQSPRYKIIEKKQPVAFWCNPISGHNTLYWYLQNLGQGPELLIRYENEEAVDDSQLPKDRFSAERLKGVDSTLKIQPAELGDSAVYLCASSPMGGRPYNEQFFGPGTRLTVL.

The chain joins TRBV12-3 or TRBV12-4 to TRBJ1-1, with D possibly TRBD1 on 6 matching bases. The ends were cut back, 6 bases at V and 6 bases at J, with 20 bases in the middle. The CDR3 has 15 residues. CDR3: CASSHRQALDSEAFF. CDR3 sequence (DNA): TGTGCCAGCAGCCACCGACAGGCCCTCGACTCTGAAGCTTTCTTT.

This clonotype has more than one count but fewer than ten. J is TRBJ1-6 and V is TRBV6-2 or TRBV6-3; D possibly corresponds to TRBD1 (5 bases). The germline CDR1 and CDR2 sequences are MNHEY and SVGEGT. The CDR3 totals 14 residues. Trimming took off 2 bases at V and 11 bases at J, with 13 bases between the two ends. CDR3 in DNA: TGTGCCAGCAGTTACCGTCAGGGCGTGACACCCCTCCACTTT. The encoded protein is CASSYRQGVTPLHF.

The chain links TRBV3-1 to TRBJ2-1; 14 bases align to TRBD2. The CDR3 contains 20 residues. Trimming removed 0 bases from V and 3 bases from J; junction bases left unmatched: 10. Germline V gene sequence: CDR1 LGHDT, CDR2 YNNKEL (reference sequence). Here the CDR3 DNA reads TGTGCCAGCAGCCAAGAACACCCCCGGACTAGCGGGGGGATCTACAATGAGCAGTTCTTC. Its translation is CASSQEHPRTSGGIYNEQFF.

The chain has TRBV6-2 or TRBV6-3 and TRBJ2-1; perhaps TRBD2 as D (6 bases). The CDR3 is 14 amino acids. Trimming left V 2 bases short and J 4 bases short, with 9 bases between. Germline V lookup: CDR1 MNHEY, CDR2 SVGEGT. CDR3 sequence (DNA): TGTGCCAGCAGTTACGGACTACTATACAATGAGCAGTTCTTC. It specifies CASSYGLLYNEQFF.

This clonotype occurred a few times. The rearrangement uses TRBV5-8 and TRBJ2-5, with D uncertain. Trimming cost V 4 bases and J 5 bases, with 12 bases left between them. The CDR3 loop spans 13 amino acids. CDR1 SGHTS and CDR2 YDEGEE come from the germline V gene. The CDR3: CASSRHLGETQYF. The CDR3 nucleotides are TGTGCCAGCAGCCGACACCTGGGGGAGACCCAGTACTTC.

The CDR3 is CASSPTPGGLDTQYF. CDR3 nucleotides: TGTGCCAGCAGCCCTACTCCCGGGGGCCTGGATACGCAGTATTTT. The chain joins TRBV7-4 to TRBJ2-3; the D call may be TRBD1 or TRBD2 (6 bases each). V was shortened by 5 bases and J by 6 bases, with 18 bases between the two germline ends. The CDR3 totals 15 residues. Germline-derived CDR1 and CDR2 are SGHVT and SQSDAQ. Using reference TRBV7-4 and TRBJ2-3 for the parts outside the CDR3, the full variable domain is GAGVSQSPRYKVAKRGRDVALRCDSISGHVTLYWYRQTLGQGSEVLTYSQSDAQRDKSGRPSGRFSAERPERSVSTLKIQRTEQGDSAVYLCASSPTPGGLDTQYFGPGTRLTVL.

This clonotype was observed at least ten times. J is TRBJ1-1 and V is TRBV5-1; maybe TRBD1 (5 bases). The CDR3 runs 14 residues. The ends were cut back, 3 bases at V and 0 bases at J, with 9 bases in the middle. From germline, CDR1 is SGHRS and CDR2 YFSETQ. The CDR3 nucleotides are TGCGCCAGCAGCTCGGGGGGTATGAACACTGAAGCTTTCTTT. It encodes CASSSGGMNTEAFF.

The genes are TRBV4-1 and TRBJ2-2; D remains ambiguous. CDR3 length: 16 residues. V was cut by 0 bases and J by 1 base, with 9 bases left in between. The germline gives CDR1 MGHRA, CDR2 YSYEKL. CDR3 sequence: CASSQDAAVNTGELFF. CDR3 bases: TGCGCCAGCAGCCAAGATGCAGCAGTGAACACCGGGGAGCTGTTTTTT.

This clonotype turned up a few times. The genes are TRBV7-2 and TRBJ2-5, with TRBD2 matching over 11 bases. Trimming removed 1 base from V and 0 bases from J; junction bases left unmatched: 7. CDR3 length: 18 residues. Looked up from germline, CDR1 is SGHTA and CDR2 is FQGNSA. This CDR3 is CASSLGARLAGHQETQYF. The CDR3 bases are TGTGCCAGCAGCTTAGGGGCCCGACTAGCGGGGCACCAAGAGACCCAGTACTTC.